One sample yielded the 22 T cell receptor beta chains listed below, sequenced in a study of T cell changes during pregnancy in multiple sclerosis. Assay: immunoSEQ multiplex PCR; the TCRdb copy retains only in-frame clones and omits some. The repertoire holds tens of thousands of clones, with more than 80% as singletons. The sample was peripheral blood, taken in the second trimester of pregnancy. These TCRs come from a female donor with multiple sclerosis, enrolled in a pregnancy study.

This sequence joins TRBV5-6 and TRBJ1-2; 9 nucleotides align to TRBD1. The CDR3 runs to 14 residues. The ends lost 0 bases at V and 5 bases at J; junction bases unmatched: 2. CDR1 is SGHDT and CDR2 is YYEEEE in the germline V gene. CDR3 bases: TGTGCCAGCAGCTTGGGACAGGGGGTTTATGGCTACACCTTC. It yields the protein CASSLGQGVYGYTF.

Here the CDR3 reads CASSRTGVNSYNSPLHF. The CDR3 DNA reads as TGTGCCAGCAGTCGGACAGGGGTCAACTCCTATAATTCACCCCTCCACTTT. This sequence joins TRBV27 and TRBJ1-6; 9 bases match TRBD1. There are 17 residues in the CDR3. CDR1 and CDR2 from the germline V gene are MNHEY and SMNVEV (reference sequence). J was trimmed by 0 bases and V by 5 bases; bases with no gene match: 5.

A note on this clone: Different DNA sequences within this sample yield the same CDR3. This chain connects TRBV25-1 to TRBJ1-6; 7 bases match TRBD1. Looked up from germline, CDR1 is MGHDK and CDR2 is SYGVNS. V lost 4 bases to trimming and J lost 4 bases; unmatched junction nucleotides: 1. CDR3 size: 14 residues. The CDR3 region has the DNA TGTGCCAGCAGTGGGACAGGTTATAATTCACCCCTCCACTTT. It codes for CASSGTGYNSPLHF.

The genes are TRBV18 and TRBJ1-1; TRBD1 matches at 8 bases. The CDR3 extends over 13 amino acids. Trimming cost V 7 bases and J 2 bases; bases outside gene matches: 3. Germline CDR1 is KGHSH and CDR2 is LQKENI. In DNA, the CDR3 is TGTGCCAGCTTTACAGGGGGTAACACTGAAGCTTTCTTT. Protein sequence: CASFTGGNTEAFF.

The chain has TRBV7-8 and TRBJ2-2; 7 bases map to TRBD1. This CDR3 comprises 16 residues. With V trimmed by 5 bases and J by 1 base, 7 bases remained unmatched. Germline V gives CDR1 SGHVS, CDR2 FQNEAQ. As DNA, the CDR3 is TGTGCCAGCAGCCCACAGGGGCCCCAGAACACCGGGGAGCTGTTTTTT. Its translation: CASSPQGPQNTGELFF.

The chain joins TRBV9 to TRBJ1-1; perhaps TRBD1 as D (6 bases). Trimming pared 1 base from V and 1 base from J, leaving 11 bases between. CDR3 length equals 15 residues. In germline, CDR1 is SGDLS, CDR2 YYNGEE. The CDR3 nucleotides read TGTGCCAGCAGCGTAACGGACAGACCGAACACTGAAGCTTTCTTT. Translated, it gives CASSVTDRPNTEAFF.

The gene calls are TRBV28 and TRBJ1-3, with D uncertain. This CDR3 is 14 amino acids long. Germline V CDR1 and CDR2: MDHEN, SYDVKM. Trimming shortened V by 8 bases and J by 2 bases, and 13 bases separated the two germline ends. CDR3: CASFFEGPGNTIYF. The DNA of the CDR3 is TGTGCCAGCTTTTTCGAGGGCCCTGGAAACACCATATATTTT. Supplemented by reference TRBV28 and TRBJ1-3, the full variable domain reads DVKVTQSSRYLVKRTGEKVFLECVQDMDHENMFWYRQDPGLGLRLIYFSYDVKMKEKGDIPEGYSVSREKKERFSLILESASTNQTSMYLCASFFEGPGNTIYFGEGSWLTVV.

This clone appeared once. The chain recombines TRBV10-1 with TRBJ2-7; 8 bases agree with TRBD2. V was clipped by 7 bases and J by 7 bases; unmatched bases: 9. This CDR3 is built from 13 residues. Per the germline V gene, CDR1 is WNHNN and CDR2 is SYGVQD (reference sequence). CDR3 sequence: CASTPGGGGEQYF. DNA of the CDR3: TGCGCCAGCACTCCCGGGGGGGGCGGGGAGCAGTACTTC.

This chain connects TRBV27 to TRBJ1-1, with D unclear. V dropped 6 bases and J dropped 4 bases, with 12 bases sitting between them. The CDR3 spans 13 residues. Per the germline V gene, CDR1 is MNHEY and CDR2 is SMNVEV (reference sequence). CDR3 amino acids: CASSPWYGTEAFF. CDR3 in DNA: TGTGCCAGCAGCCCGTGGTACGGCACTGAAGCTTTCTTT.

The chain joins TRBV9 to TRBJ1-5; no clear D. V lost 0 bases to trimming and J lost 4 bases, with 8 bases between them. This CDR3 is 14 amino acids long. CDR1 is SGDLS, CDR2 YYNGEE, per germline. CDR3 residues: CASSVDGGNQPQHF. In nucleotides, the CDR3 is TGTGCCAGCAGCGTAGATGGAGGTAATCAGCCCCAGCATTTT.

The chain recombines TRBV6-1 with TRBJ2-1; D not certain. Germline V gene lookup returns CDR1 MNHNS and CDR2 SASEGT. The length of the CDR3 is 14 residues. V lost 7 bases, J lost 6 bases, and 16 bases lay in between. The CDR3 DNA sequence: TGTGCCAGCATTAGAGCCCTCCCCCCCAATGAGCAGTTCTTC. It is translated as CASIRALPPNEQFF.

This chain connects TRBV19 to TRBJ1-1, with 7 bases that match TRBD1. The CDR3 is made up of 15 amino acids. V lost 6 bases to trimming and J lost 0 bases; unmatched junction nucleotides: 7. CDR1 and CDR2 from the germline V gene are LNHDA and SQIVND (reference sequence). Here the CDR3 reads CASRPTGVVNTEAFF. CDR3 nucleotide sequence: TGTGCCAGTAGGCCCACAGGGGTTGTGAACACTGAAGCTTTCTTT.

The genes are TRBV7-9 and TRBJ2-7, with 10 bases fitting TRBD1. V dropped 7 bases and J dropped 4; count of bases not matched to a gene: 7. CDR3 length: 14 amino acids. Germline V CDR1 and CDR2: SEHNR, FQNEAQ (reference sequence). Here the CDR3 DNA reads TGTGCCAGCAACCGGGACAGGGGTTTGTACGAGCAGTACTTC. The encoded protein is CASNRDRGLYEQYF.

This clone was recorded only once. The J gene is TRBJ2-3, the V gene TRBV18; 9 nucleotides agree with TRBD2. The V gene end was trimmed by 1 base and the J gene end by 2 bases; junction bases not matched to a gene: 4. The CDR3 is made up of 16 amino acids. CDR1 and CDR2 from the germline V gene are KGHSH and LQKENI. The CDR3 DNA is TGTGCCAGCTCACCACTAAGGACTAGCGACACAGATACGCAGTATTTT. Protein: CASSPLRTSDTDTQYF.

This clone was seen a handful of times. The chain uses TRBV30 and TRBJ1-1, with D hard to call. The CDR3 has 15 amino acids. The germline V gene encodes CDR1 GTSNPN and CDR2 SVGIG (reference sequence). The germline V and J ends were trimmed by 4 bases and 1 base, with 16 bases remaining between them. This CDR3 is CAWITPRRTNTEAFF. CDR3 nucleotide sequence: TGTGCCTGGATCACCCCGAGGAGAACGAACACTGAAGCTTTCTTT.

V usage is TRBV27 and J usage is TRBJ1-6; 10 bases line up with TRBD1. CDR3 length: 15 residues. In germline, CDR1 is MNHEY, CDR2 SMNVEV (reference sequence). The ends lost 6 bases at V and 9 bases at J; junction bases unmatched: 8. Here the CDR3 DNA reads TGTGCCAGCAGGCCCGGGACAGGGGCTAGTTCACCCCTCCACTTT. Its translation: CASRPGTGASSPLHF.

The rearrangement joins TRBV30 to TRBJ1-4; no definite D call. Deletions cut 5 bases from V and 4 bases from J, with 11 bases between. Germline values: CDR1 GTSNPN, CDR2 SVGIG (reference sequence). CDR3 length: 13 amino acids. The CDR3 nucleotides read TGTGCCTGGCGAGACGGGTTTAATGAAAAACTGTTTTTT. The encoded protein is CAWRDGFNEKLFF.

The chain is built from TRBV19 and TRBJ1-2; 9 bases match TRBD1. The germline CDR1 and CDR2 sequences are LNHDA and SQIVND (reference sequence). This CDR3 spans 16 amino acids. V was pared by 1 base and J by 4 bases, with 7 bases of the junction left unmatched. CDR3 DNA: TGTGCCAGTAGTATAGGGACAGGGGCGAACGGCTATGGCTACACCTTC. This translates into CASSIGTGANGYGYTF.

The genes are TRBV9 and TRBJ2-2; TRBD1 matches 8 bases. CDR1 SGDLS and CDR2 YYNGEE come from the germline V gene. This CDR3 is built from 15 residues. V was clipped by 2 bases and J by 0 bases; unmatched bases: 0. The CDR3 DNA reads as TGTGCCAGCAGCGTGGACAGGGCGAACACCGGGGAGCTGTTTTTT. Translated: CASSVDRANTGELFF.

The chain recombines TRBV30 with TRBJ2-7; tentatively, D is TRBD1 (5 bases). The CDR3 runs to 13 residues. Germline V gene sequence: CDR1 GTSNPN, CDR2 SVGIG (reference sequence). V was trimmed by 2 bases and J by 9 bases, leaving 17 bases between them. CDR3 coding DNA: TGTGCCTGGAGTCCACAATCAGGGTCGGGGCAGTACTTC. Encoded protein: CAWSPQSGSGQYF.

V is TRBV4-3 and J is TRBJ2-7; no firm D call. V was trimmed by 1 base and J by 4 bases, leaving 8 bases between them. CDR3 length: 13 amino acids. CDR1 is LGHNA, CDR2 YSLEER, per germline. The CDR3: CASSQGQDYEQYF. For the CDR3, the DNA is TGCGCCAGCAGCCAAGGTCAGGATTACGAGCAGTACTTC.

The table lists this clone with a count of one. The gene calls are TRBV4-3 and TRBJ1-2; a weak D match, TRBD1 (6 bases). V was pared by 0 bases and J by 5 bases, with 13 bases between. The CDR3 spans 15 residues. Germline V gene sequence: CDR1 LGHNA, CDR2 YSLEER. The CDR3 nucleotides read TGCGCCAGCAGCCAAGATGGGGGGGCCCTATATGGCTACACCTTC. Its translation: CASSQDGGALYGYTF.